This T cell receptor (beta chain) was sequenced for a study of T cells of healthy individuals. The sample holds many counts of this clonotype. CDR3 length: 14 residues. V was pared by 3 bases and J by 5 bases, with 4 bases of the junction left unmatched. The germline gives CDR1 MGHRA, CDR2 YSYEKL. TCRdb ran MiXCR on the 5' RACE reads and lists one entry per CDR3 protein. This table has 38,000 or so distinct CDR3 sequences, approximately 5% appearing once. J is TRBJ2-5 and V is TRBV4-1, with TRBD2 identical over 9 bases. This receptor was obtained from a human donor in good health. CDR3 coding DNA: TGCGCCAGCAGCCAGTTAGCGGGGGAGGAGACCCAGTACTTC. Protein: CASSQLAGEETQYF.